A single sample gave rise to the 10 T cell receptor beta chains below, sequenced in a study of T cell repertoires in cytomegalovirus infection. TCRdb passed the reads through MiXCR, listing each CDR3 protein once. The sample yields around 450,000 distinct CDR3 sequences, roughly 31% seen once. Sequencing used PBMCs. The receptors here all came from a human donor in good health (CMV status not recorded). Some clones in this sample may be carry-over from other donors' samples.

Points on this clonotype: No conserved phenylalanine or tryptophan ends this CDR3, so it is likely a read error. The DNA is omitted, as the CDR3 cannot be located on it reliably, and the CDR3 follows TCRdb's listing. The V and J genes are TRBV6-5 and TRBJ2-7; the table's D call TRBD2 went unverified against the DNA. The germline CDR1 and CDR2 sequences are MNHEY and SVGAGI. The CDR3 contains 12 residues when both ends are counted. The CDR3 reads CASSSTSRGLEC.

This clonotype appeared a few times. This chain joins TRBV2 and TRBJ2-2, with TRBD1 matching over 8 bases. The CDR3 contains 16 residues. Germline lookup yields CDR1 SNHLY and CDR2 FYNNEI. V was clipped by 3 bases and J by 3 bases; unmatched bases: 6. DNA of the CDR3: TGTGCCAGCAGTGATTCGGCAGGGGGCTACACCGGGGAGCTGTTTTTT. This translates into CASSDSAGGYTGELFF. Drawing the rest from reference TRBV2 and TRBJ2-2, the complete variable domain is EPEVTQTPSHQVTQMGQEVILRCVPISNHLYFYWYRQILGQKVEFLVSFYNNEISEKSEIFDDQFSVERPDGSNFTLKIRSTKLEDSAMYFCASSDSAGGYTGELFFGEGSRLTVL.

This clonotype was seen at least ten times. V and J are TRBV7-2 and TRBJ1-1, with D uncertain. CDR1 SGHTA and CDR2 FQGNSA come from the germline V gene. V dropped 1 base and J dropped 1 base, with 10 bases sitting between them. This CDR3 is 15 amino acids long. DNA of the CDR3: TGTGCCAGCAGCTTAGATAGGGCAGGGAACACTGAAGCTTTCTTT. Its translation is CASSLDRAGNTEAFF.

This clonotype showed up just a few times. The chain links TRBV7-2 to TRBJ2-7; the D call may be TRBD1 or TRBD2 (5 bases each). Germline assignment: CDR1 SGHTA and CDR2 FQGNSA. This CDR3 has 15 amino acids. Trimming shortened V by 5 bases and J by 0 bases, and 14 bases separated the two germline ends. CDR3 loop: CASSHQAGSSYEQYF. DNA of the CDR3: TGTGCCAGCAGCCACCAGGCAGGGAGCTCCTACGAGCAGTACTTC. The entire variable domain, with the rest obtained from reference TRBV7-2 and TRBJ2-7, is as follows: GAGVSQSPSNKVTEKGKDVELRCDPISGHTALYWYRQSLGQGLEFLIYFQGNSAPDKSGLPSDRFSAERTGGSVSTLTIQRTQQEDSAVYLCASSHQAGSSYEQYFGPGTRLTVT.

The gene calls are TRBV4-2 and TRBJ1-2; 7 bases are a match to TRBD1. The germline CDR1 and CDR2 sequences are LGHNA and YNFKEQ. The CDR3 runs 16 residues. With V trimmed by 0 bases and J by 0 bases, 4 bases remained unmatched. CDR3 residues: CASSQDLQGANYGYTF. For the CDR3, the DNA is TGTGCCAGCAGCCAAGATTTGCAGGGGGCTAACTATGGCTACACCTTC.

This clonotype was observed a few times. The V and J genes are TRBV6-2 or TRBV6-3 and TRBJ1-1; D remains unclear. Germline loops: CDR1 MNHEY, CDR2 SVGEGT. The V end was cut by 8 bases, the J end by 1 base, with 5 bases between. The CDR3 runs to 11 residues. The CDR3 is CASRWNTEAFF. The CDR3 DNA reads as TGTGCCAGCCGATGGAACACTGAAGCTTTCTTT.

The rearrangement uses TRBV19 and TRBJ2-1, with unresolved D. The CDR3 spans 12 residues. The germline gives CDR1 LNHDA, CDR2 SQIVND (reference sequence). V was clipped by 3 bases and J by 7 bases, with 7 bases between them. The CDR3 loop is CASSMTDNEQFF. CDR3 nucleotides: TGTGCCAGTAGTATGACGGATAATGAGCAGTTCTTC.

The chain couples TRBV20-1 to TRBJ2-3; TRBD1 might be the D (5 bases). The CDR3 covers 14 residues. Germline CDR1 and CDR2: DFQATT and SNEGSKA (reference sequence). Trimming shortened V by 3 bases and J by 1 base, and 11 bases separated the two germline ends. The CDR3 DNA follows: TGCAGTGCTAGCAGGGTTCGAGGCACAGATACGCAGTATTTT. It codes for CSASRVRGTDTQYF.

CDR3 bases: TGTGCCAGCTCACAGGAGGGACAGGGATCGAATGAGCAGTTCTTC. Translated: CASSQEGQGSNEQFF. The chain recombines TRBV18 with TRBJ2-1, with 9 bases lining up with TRBD1. The length of the CDR3 is 15 residues. V shed 4 bases and J 7 bases; nucleotides not matched to a gene: 8. CDR1 KGHSH and CDR2 LQKENI come from the germline V gene.

J is TRBJ1-1 and V is TRBV6-6; TRBD1 matches at 8 bases. The V segment lost 5 bases and the J segment 3 bases; nucleotides outside the gene matches: 8. From germline, CDR1 is MNHNY and CDR2 SVGAGI (reference sequence). The CDR3 is made up of 15 amino acids. The CDR3 DNA follows: TGTGCCAGCAGTGTGGAGACAGGGGCGTACACTGAAGCTTTCTTT. Translating gives CASSVETGAYTEAFF.